This TCR beta chain was captured in a study of blood T cell repertoires in COVID-19. Sequencing was performed with immunoSEQ multiplex PCR; in TCRdb, only in-frame clones are kept and a portion is missing. The profile shows approximately 90,000 clones, approximately 80% of them singletons. Per germline, CDR1 SGHRS and CDR2 YFSETQ. V dropped 4 bases and J dropped 8; count of bases not matched to a gene: 10. The CDR3 loop spans 15 amino acids. Sequenced material: peripheral blood. The TCR was taken from a man aged 60-69 years with acute or convalescent COVID-19. The rearrangement links TRBV5-1 to TRBJ1-4; 8 nucleotides match TRBD1. The CDR3 region is CASSTGTGGPEKLFF. The CDR3 nucleotides are TGCGCCAGCAGCACAGGGACAGGCGGCCCCGAAAAACTGTTTTTT.